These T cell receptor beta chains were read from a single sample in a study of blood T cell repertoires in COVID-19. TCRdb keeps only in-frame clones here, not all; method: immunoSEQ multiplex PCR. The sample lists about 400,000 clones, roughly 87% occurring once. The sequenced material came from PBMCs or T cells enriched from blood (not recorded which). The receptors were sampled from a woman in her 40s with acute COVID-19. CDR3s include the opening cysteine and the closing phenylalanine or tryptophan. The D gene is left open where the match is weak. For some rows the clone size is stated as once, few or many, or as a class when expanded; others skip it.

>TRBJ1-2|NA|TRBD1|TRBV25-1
CASSEPRQGAVYGYTF
TGTGCCAGCAGTGAACCCCGACAGGGGGCCGTCTATGGCTACACCTTC
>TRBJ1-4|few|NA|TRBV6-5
CASSFGQFGVGEKLFF
TGTGCCAGCAGTTTTGGACAGTTTGGGGTCGGGGAAAAACTGTTTTTT
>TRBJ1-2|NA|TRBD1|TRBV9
CASSEGTGTVYGYTF
TGTGCCAGCAGCGAGGGCACCGGGACAGTATATGGCTACACCTTC
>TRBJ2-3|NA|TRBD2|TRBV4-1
CASSQDTSGYTDTQYF
TGCGCCAGCAGCCAAGATACTAGCGGTTACACAGATACGCAGTATTTT
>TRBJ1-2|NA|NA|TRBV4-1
CASSQALLLPTSGRGNYGYTF
TGCGCCAGCAGCCAAGCTCTTCTCCTCCCCACCTCAGGGCGAGGTAACTATGGCTACACCTTC
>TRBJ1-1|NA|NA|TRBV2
CATKGVGMNTEAFF
TGTGCCACAAAGGGGGTTGGGATGAACACTGAAGCTTTCTTT
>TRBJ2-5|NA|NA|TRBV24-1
CATSARGAGETQYF
TGTGCCACCAGTGCGCGTGGGGCCGGGGAGACCCAGTACTTC
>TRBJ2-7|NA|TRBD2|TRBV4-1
CASSPILAGYEQYF
TGCGCCAGCAGCCCCATACTAGCGGGATACGAGCAGTACTTC
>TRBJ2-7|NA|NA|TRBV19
CASSRIPGLHPYEQYF
TGTGCCAGTAGTAGGATTCCGGGACTCCACCCCTACGAGCAGTACTTC
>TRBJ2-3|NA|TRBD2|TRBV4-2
CASSQDRLAGGYTDTQYF
TGTGCCAGCAGCCAAGATCGTCTAGCGGGGGGTTACACAGATACGCAGTATTTT
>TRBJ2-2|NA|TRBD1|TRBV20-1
CSASSGGSWGTGELFF
TGCAGTGCTAGTTCAGGGGGATCCTGGGGGACCGGGGAGCTGTTTTTT
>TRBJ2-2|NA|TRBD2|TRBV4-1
CASSPQMERGSANTGELFF
TGCGCCAGCAGCCCCCAGATGGAGCGGGGGAGCGCGAACACCGGGGAGCTGTTTTTT
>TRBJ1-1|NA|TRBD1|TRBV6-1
CASSAGQGSSANTEAFF
TGTGCCAGCAGTGCCGGACAGGGGAGTTCCGCGAACACTGAAGCTTTCTTT
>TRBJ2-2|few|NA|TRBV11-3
CASSHRDSSTGELFF
TGTGCCAGCAGCCACAGGGATTCGAGCACCGGGGAGCTGTTTTTT
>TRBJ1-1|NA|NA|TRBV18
CASSPPLKNTEAFF
TGTGCCAGCTCACCACCGTTAAAGAACACTGAAGCTTTCTTT
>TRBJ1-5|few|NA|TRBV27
CASSLLGAGEAQHF
TGTGCCAGCAGTTTGTTGGGGGCCGGCGAAGCCCAGCATTTT
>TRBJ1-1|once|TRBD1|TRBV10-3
CAIRGWTGMETEAFF
TGTGCCATCAGGGGTTGGACAGGGATGGAGACTGAAGCTTTCTTT
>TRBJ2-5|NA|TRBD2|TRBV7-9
CASSESGTKETQYF
TGTGCCAGCAGCGAGTCCGGGACTAAAGAGACCCAGTACTTC
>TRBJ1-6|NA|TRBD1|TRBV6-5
CASSLQGAASSPLHF
TGTGCCAGCAGTTTACAGGGGGCGGCTTCTTCACCCCTCCACTTT
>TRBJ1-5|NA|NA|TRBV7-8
CASSLVRRYSNQPQHF
TGTGCCAGCAGCTTAGTGAGGAGGTATAGCAATCAGCCCCAGCATTTT
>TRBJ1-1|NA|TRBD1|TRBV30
CAWGARGGGTEAFF
TGTGCCTGGGGGGCGAGAGGGGGCGGTACTGAAGCTTTCTTT
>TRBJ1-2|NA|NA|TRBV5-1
CASSLGGSRGYTF
TGCGCCAGCAGCTTGGGGGGCTCCCGTGGCTACACCTTC
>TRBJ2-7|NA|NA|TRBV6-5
CASRDRVLTYEQYF
TGTGCCAGCAGAGACCGGGTCCTCACCTACGAGCAGTACTTC
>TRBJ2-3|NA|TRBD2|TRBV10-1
CASSESLAGGADTQYF
TGCGCCAGCAGTGAGTCGCTAGCGGGGGGAGCGGATACGCAGTATTTT
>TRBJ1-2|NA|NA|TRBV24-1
CATSDLGLEGYTF
TGTGCCACCAGTGACCTAGGTCTGGAAGGCTACACCTTC
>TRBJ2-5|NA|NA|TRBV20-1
CSASGEETQYF
TGCAGTGCTTCAGGGGAAGAGACCCAGTACTTC
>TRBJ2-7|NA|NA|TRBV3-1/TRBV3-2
CASSQDLTSVFGEQYF
TGTGCCAGCAGCCAAGATCTGACTAGTGTCTTTGGGGAGCAGTACTTC
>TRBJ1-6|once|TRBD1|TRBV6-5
CASGTVDNSPLHF
TGTGCCAGTGGGACAGTAGATAATTCACCCCTCCACTTT
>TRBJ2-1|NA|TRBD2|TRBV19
CASSIYSRGGGQFF
TGTGCCAGTAGTATTTACAGTCGGGGGGGAGGACAGTTCTTC
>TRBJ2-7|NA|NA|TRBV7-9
CASCLGSVNEQYF
TGTGCCAGCTGCTTAGGGTCGGTCAACGAGCAGTACTTC
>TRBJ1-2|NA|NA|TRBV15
CATSREAQYYYGYTF
TGTGCCACCAGCAGAGAAGCACAGTATTACTATGGCTACACCTTC
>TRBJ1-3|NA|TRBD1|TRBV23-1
CASTPQGQGGNTIYF
TGCGCCAGCACCCCTCAAGGACAGGGAGGAAACACCATATATTTT
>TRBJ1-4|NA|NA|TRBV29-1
CSATGHLNEKLFF
TGCAGCGCCACCGGACACCTTAATGAAAAACTGTTTTTT
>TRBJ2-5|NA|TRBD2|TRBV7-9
CASSSGLAGGPPQETQYF
TGTGCCAGCAGTTCTGGACTAGCGGGGGGACCCCCACAAGAGACCCAGTACTTC
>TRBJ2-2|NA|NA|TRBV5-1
CASSWGRRGTGELFF
TGCGCCAGCAGCTGGGGACGTAGGGGGACCGGGGAGCTGTTTTTT
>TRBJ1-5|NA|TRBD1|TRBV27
CASSSTGGEGQPQHF
TGTGCCAGCAGTAGTACAGGGGGCGAGGGTCAGCCCCAGCATTTT
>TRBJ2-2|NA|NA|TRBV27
CASSHYTTSYTGELFF
TGTGCCAGCAGCCATTACACGACTAGTTACACCGGGGAGCTGTTTTTT
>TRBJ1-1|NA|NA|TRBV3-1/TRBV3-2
CASSPRGYTEAFF
TGTGCCAGCAGCCCAAGGGGGTACACTGAAGCTTTCTTT
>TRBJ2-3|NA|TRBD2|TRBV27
CASSSLAGGRYTQYF
TGTGCCAGCAGTAGTTTAGCGGGGGGCCGTTATACGCAGTATTTT
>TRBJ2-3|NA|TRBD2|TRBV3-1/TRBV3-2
CASSRLADTDTQYF
TGTGCCAGCAGCCGCCTAGCGGATACAGATACGCAGTATTTT
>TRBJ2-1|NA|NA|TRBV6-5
CASSFEGSSYNEQFF
TGTGCCAGCAGTTTTGAGGGAAGCTCCTACAATGAGCAGTTCTTC
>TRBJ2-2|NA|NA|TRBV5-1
CASSLGGAKGTGELFF
TGCGCCAGCAGCTTGGGGGGAGCAAAAGGTACCGGGGAGCTGTTTTTT
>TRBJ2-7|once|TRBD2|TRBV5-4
CASSSGLAGETYEQYF
TGTGCCAGCAGCTCGGGACTAGCGGGGGAAACCTACGAGCAGTACTTC
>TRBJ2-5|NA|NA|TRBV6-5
CASIFQETQYF
TGTGCCAGCATATTCCAAGAGACCCAGTACTTC
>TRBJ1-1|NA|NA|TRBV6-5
CASSYGDLDTEAFF
TGTGCCAGCAGTTACGGGGACTTGGACACTGAAGCTTTCTTT
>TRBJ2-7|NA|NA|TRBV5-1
CASSEGRTAYEQYF
TGCGCCAGCTCCGAAGGCCGGACAGCCTACGAGCAGTACTTC
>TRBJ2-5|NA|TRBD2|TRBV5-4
CASAAASGGETQYF
TGTGCCTCCGCGGCGGCTAGCGGGGGAGAGACCCAGTACTTC
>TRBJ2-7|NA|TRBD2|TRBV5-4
CASSVGGGYEQYF
TGTGCCAGCAGCGTTGGGGGGGGGTACGAGCAGTACTTC
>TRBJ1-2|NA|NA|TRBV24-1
CATSDFRGYGYTF
TGTGCCACCAGTGATTTTAGGGGATATGGCTACACCTTC
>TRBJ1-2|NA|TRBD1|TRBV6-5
CASRQPGQGRGYTF
TGTGCCAGCAGGCAACCGGGACAGGGGAGGGGCTACACCTTC
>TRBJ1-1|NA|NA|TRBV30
CAWSLYRNTEAFF
TGTGCCTGGAGCCTCTATCGGAACACTGAAGCTTTCTTT